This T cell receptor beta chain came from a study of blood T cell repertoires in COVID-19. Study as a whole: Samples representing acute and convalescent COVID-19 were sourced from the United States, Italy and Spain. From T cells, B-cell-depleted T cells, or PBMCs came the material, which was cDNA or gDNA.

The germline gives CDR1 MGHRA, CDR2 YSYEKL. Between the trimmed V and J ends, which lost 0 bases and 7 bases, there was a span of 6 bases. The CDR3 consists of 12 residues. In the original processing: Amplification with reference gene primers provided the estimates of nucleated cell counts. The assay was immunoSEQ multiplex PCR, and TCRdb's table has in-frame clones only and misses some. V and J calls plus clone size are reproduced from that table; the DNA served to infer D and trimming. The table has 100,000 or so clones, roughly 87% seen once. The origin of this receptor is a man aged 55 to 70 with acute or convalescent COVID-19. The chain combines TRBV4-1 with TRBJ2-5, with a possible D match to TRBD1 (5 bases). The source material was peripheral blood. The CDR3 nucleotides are TGCGCCAGCAGCCAAGAGGGGCGGACCCAGTACTTC. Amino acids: CASSQEGRTQYF.